This TCR beta chain appears in the sequencing data of a study of blood T cells in healthy people across ages. General study results and limits: Unsorted PBMCs blocked a conclusive comparison of naive and antigen-experienced cells. The unknown donor CMV status may have confounded expanded clonotype changes. Aged donors had fewer naive CD4+ cells and lower diversity than long-lived donors.

The CDR3 is 16 residues long. The germline V gene has CDR1 MGHRA and CDR2 YSYEKL. V was clipped by 0 bases and J by 4 bases, with 13 bases between them. Notes on this clonotype: Its antigen is currently unknown.

With a J-beta primer mix and a sample-barcoded 5' primer, a second PCR ran about 6 to 11 cycles. A single record per CDR3 protein comes from TCRdb applying MiXCR to the 5' RACE reads. The table lists around 1,500,000 distinct CDR3 sequences, under 30% of them singletons. Drawing of peripheral blood yielded roughly 10 milliliters from each donor. This receptor was obtained from a young woman in good health. The sample taken for sequencing was blood. The chain recombines TRBV4-1 with TRBJ1-5, with a possible D match to TRBD1 (5 bases). The CDR3 loop reads CASSQDLGRLNQPQHF. CDR3 sequence (DNA): TGCGCCAGCAGCCAAGATTTGGGACGGTTAAATCAGCCCCAGCATTTT.